This record looks at one T cell receptor (beta chain) sequence and its context. In the authors' workflow: Scientists estimated how many nucleated cells there were by amplifying reference gene primers. Sequencing used immunoSEQ multiplex PCR; TCRdb keeps in-frame clones, though not all of them. The D gene and trimming were derived from the DNA, and the V and J assignments and clone size from that table. The sample holds about 140,000 clones, around 87% seen once. This record belongs to a study of blood T cell repertoires in COVID-19. Study-wide background: Specimens from acute and convalescent COVID-19 originated in the United States, Italy and Spain. PBMCs, B-cell-depleted T cells, or T cells provided the cDNA or gDNA that made up the material.

The CDR3 has 11 residues. Germline values: CDR1 DFQATT, CDR2 SNEGSKA (reference sequence). The chain recombines TRBV20-1 with TRBJ1-2; D possibly corresponds to TRBD1 (5 bases). This TCR came from a human donor in a cohort sampled during active COVID-19. Sequenced sample: peripheral blood. CDR3 nucleotide sequence: TGCGGCCTGGGGCAGAGGTATGGCTACACCTTC. This encodes CGLGQRYGYTF.